This T cell receptor beta chain is from a study of cytomegalovirus exposure and HLA in healthy donors. With 0 bases removed from V and 7 bases from J, the gap between germline ends came to 19 bases. The CDR3 totals 16 residues. Germline assignment: CDR1 KGHSH and CDR2 LQKENI. General observations from the study: It was confirmed in vitro that three of the CMV-associated chains were specific for CMV antigens. The study put some 160 TCR beta chains on its list as cytomegalovirus-associated. TCR clusters originating in the first cohort tended to co-occur in the 120 validation repertoires, according to a later analysis.

Method: immunoSEQ multiplex PCR; TCRdb's copy keeps in-frame clones and lacks some. The sample holds some 150,000 clones, around 88% seen once. In regard to this clone: No antigen is known for it.

The sample consisted of PBMCs. The rearrangement uses TRBV18 and TRBJ2-7; the D gene is possibly TRBD2 (5 bases). The receptor was isolated from a man between 18 and 35 years old in good health and CMV-seropositive. The CDR3 DNA sequence: TGTGCCAGCTCACCACCTACCCTAGCAGGTTCGTTTGAGCAGTACTTC. Encoded protein: CASSPPTLAGSFEQYF.